The clone carrying this T cell receptor (beta chain) was seen more than once but under ten times. TCRdb re-called the PCR reads through MiXCR, storing one row per CDR3 protein. The sample lists about 100,000 distinct CDR3 sequences, about 21% seen once, with more than 1% in the top ten. The sample belongs to a study of molecular identifiers for immune sequencing clone quantification. Using a CD8+CD4-CCR7+CD45RA+ phenotype, naive CD8 T cells were sorted. Sequences were obtained from naive CD8+ T cells from blood, with Jurkat cell RNA spiked in. Subset given: FACS-sorted CD8+CD4-CCR7+CD45RA+ naive T cells. The clonotype comes from a human donor in good health. Some libraries in this study had Jurkat cell RNA spiked in.

The CDR3 reads CASSLRAGSHETQYF. In nucleotides, the CDR3 is TGTGCCAGCAGCCTGCGTGCGGGTTCCCATGAGACCCAGTACTTC. The chain employs TRBV13 and TRBJ2-5; D perhaps matches TRBD2 (5 bases). CDR1 is PRHDT, CDR2 FYEKMQ, per germline (reference sequence). The CDR3 length is 15 residues. The germline V and J ends were trimmed by 5 bases and 5 bases, with 18 bases remaining between them. Supplemented by reference TRBV13 and TRBJ2-5, the full variable domain reads AAGVIQSPRHLIKEKRETATLKCYPIPRHDTVYWYQQGPGQDPQFLISFYEKMQSDKGSIPDRFSAQQFSDYHSELNMSSLELGDSALYFCASSLRAGSHETQYFGPGTRLLVL.